This T cell receptor (beta chain) was documented in a study of blood T cell repertoires in COVID-19 (dated by TCRdb to 2018 to 2021). For context, the study as a whole: Samples covering the acute and convalescent phases of COVID-19 were provided by collaborators in the United States, Italy and Spain. The material from the prospective study consisted of cDNA or gDNA derived from T cells, B-cell-depleted T cells, or PBMCs. Subjects who had been exposed to COVID-19, were actively infected with it, or had recovered from it provided the deeply sampled blood TCRbeta repertoires that made up the dataset. The repertoires were released in a freely available public database meant as a resource for research on the immune response to SARS-CoV-2. Samples came from the ongoing ImmuneRACE study (first 160 participants) plus 1,254 subjects from 6 global collaborators. The sample metadata nearly always contained a de-identified subject ID, COVID-19 status, age in years and sex. Where available, HLA class I and class II types were obtained from metadata supplied by the sample provider rather than from assay-based typing. On the study overall, not on this receptor specifically: Clinical and demographic metadata were provided uncurated, with the amount varying by source and participant.

Details on this clone: What antigen it recognizes has not been identified. No much larger clone exists at a distance of one base, and base qualities are not known.

The immunoSEQ Assay, a bias-controlled multiplex PCR, was used to amplify TCRbeta CDR3 regions from genomic DNA. Under the source paper's analysis protocol: The number of nucleated cells in each sample was estimated from the amplification of reference gene primers within the assay. To quantify the absolute abundance of each unique TCRbeta CDR3 rearrangement, sequence reads were collapsed and filtered. For each sample, productive Simpson clonality was calculated as the square root of Simpson's diversity index over productive rearrangements. Drawn from immuneACCESS, this table holds only the in-frame rearrangements with V and J called that TCRdb kept. Clones are partly lost; checked studies trace under half to an unresolved V gene and leave the rest unexplained. From that table come the V and J calls and clone size; the DNA was used to work out D and trimming. Across this sample there are approximately 170,000 clones, with 90% seen only once. In total, the top ten clones hold around 17% of the sample.

The cysteine opens and the phenylalanine closes a CDR3 of 15 amino acids. The DNA shown is the 45-base CDR3, in frame from base 1. CDR1 MNHNS and CDR2 SASEGT are derived from the germline V gene. Deletion took 3 bases off V and 4 bases off J, with a span of 13 bases between the germline ends. Whole blood was collected in K2EDTA tubes by collaborating institutions according to the institutions' own protocols. For TCRbeta analysis, collaborator samples were shipped as frozen whole blood, as isolated PBMCs, or as DNA extracted from either sample type. The source of this sequence is a man between 60 and 75 years old with active or convalescent COVID-19. Recombination linked TRBV6-1 to TRBJ2-1; TRBD2 could be the D gene, as 6 bases match. The specimen was peripheral blood. The CDR3 has the sequence CASSDGGGGYNEQFF. The DNA is TGTGCCAGCAGTGATGGGGGAGGTGGGTACAATGAGCAGTTCTTC.